This T cell receptor (beta chain) was sequenced in a study of T cell responses to AZD1222 COVID-19 vaccine. Germline-derived CDR1 and CDR2 are SNHLY and FYNNEI. The CDR3 loop spans 14 amino acids. Between the trimmed V and J ends, which lost 5 bases and 13 bases, there was a span of 21 bases. Clones were sequenced by immunoSEQ multiplex PCR, and TCRdb holds only the in-frame ones, with some missing. The table includes 250,000 to 300,000 clones, approximately 94% detected once. This clone was seen just once. The chain has TRBV2 and TRBJ2-1; D may be TRBD2 (6 bases). Sequences were derived from peripheral blood, sampled 28 days after the second AZD1222 dose. The clonotype comes from an adult who received the AZD1222 COVID-19 vaccine. The CDR3 DNA reads TGTGCCAGCAGTTTCTACGGGACTGACTTCACCCAGTTCTTC. It translates to CASSFYGTDFTQFF.